This T cell receptor (beta chain) was captured by sequencing in a study of blood T cell repertoires in COVID-19. Background on the study: Material from acute and convalescent COVID-19 was sourced from the United States, Italy and Spain. T cells, B-cell-depleted T cells, or PBMCs provided the cDNA or gDNA that served as material.

Original data processing: Reference gene primers were amplified, and this amplification served to estimate nucleated cell counts. Profiling relied on immunoSEQ multiplex PCR, and the TCRdb table lists in-frame clones only, not all of them. V, J and clone size were drawn from that table, and D and trimming were deduced from the DNA. The table lists 130,000 to 150,000 clones, nearly 90% of them singletons. This clone has just one count. The CDR3 loop spans 17 amino acids. The germline gives CDR1 SGHTA, CDR2 FQGTGA. The V segment lost 4 bases and the J segment 3 bases; nucleotides outside the gene matches: 3.

Input material: peripheral blood. The chain combines TRBV7-3 with TRBJ2-6; 13 bases agree with TRBD2. This TCR derives from a man between 65 and 85 years old with acute or convalescent COVID-19. The CDR3 nucleotides read TGTGCCAGCAGCTCAGGACTAGCGGGAGTTGGGGCCAACGTCCTGACTTTC. Translation: CASSSGLAGVGANVLTF.